Listed here are 28 T cell receptor beta chains from one sample, sequenced in a study of radiotherapy plus CTLA-4 blockade in lung cancer. This table comes from immunoSEQ multiplex PCR, and its TCRdb copy is limited to in-frame clones, with some not included. The profile shows some 73,000 clones, over 65% of them singletons. The starting material was peripheral blood, obtained from a patient treated with radiotherapy plus ipilimumab. The receptor source for this set is a human donor with non-small cell lung cancer whose response to radiotherapy plus ipilimumab could not be evaluated.

CDR3 DNA sequence: TGTGCCAGCAGTGATTCGTTCAGGATCTACAATGAGCAGTTCTTC. Translating it yields CASSDSFRIYNEQFF. The genes are TRBV25-1 and TRBJ2-1; no clear D. This CDR3 has 15 amino acids. V lost 3 bases to trimming and J lost 3 bases, with 12 bases between them. Germline V gene data show CDR1 as MGHDK and CDR2 as SYGVNS.

This clone has only a few counts. V usage is TRBV27 and J usage is TRBJ1-1, with 9 positions matching TRBD1. This CDR3 spans 14 amino acids. Germline V lookup: CDR1 MNHEY, CDR2 SMNVEV (reference sequence). The trim removed 10 bases at V and 1 base at J, leaving 7 bases unmatched. CDR3 amino acids: CATTMTGGNTEAFF. CDR3 sequence (DNA): TGTGCCACCACGATGACAGGGGGGAACACTGAAGCTTTCTTT.

This sequence joins TRBV27 and TRBJ1-1, with no clear D. Deletions cut 5 bases from V and 0 bases from J, with 4 bases between. Germline values: CDR1 MNHEY, CDR2 SMNVEV (reference sequence). The CDR3 is 12 residues long. Written as DNA, the CDR3 is TGTGCCAGCAGTCCCTTGAACACTGAAGCTTTCTTT. Amino acid sequence: CASSPLNTEAFF.

In nucleotides, the CDR3 is TGTGCCAGCAGCCCGGGGAACATTCAGTACTTC. It specifies CASSPGNIQYF. The chain has TRBV7-8 and TRBJ2-4; maybe TRBD2 (5 bases). CDR1 SGHVS and CDR2 FQNEAQ come from the germline V gene. Trimming took 5 bases from V and 7 from J, leaving 6 bases between them. The CDR3 sequence is 11 residues long.

The chain couples TRBV11-3 to TRBJ2-5, with 7 bases lining up with TRBD1. J gave up 2 bases and V 0 bases, and 9 bases lay outside the gene matches. Looked up from germline, CDR1 is SGHNT and CDR2 is YENEEA. CDR3 length equals 17 residues. Here the CDR3 reads CASSLEHSGQVQETQYF. In DNA, the CDR3 is TGTGCCAGCAGCTTAGAACACAGTGGACAGGTACAAGAGACCCAGTACTTC.

The J gene is TRBJ2-7, the V gene TRBV4-1; 9 nucleotides line up with TRBD2. Germline trimming cut 4 bases from V and 5 bases from J; bases unmatched to any gene: 9. The germline CDR1 and CDR2 sequences are MGHRA and YSYEKL. There are 15 residues in the CDR3. DNA for the CDR3: TGCGCCAGCAGCCCCATTGGACTAGCGATAAACGAGCAGTACTTC. Amino acid sequence: CASSPIGLAINEQYF.

The V gene is TRBV9, the J gene TRBJ1-6; 9 positions match TRBD1. The junction had 9 bases not matched to a gene; V was cut back by 3 bases and J by 8 bases. This CDR3 comprises 16 residues. CDR1 and CDR2 from the germline V gene are SGDLS and YYNGEE. The DNA of the CDR3 is TGTGCCAGCAGCGCAGGGACGGGACAGGGTGATTCACCCCTCCACTTT. Its translation: CASSAGTGQGDSPLHF.

The chain links TRBV6-5 to TRBJ1-2, with TRBD1 identical over 7 bases. Losses at the gene ends were 8 bases for V and 1 base for J; bases not matched to a gene: 7. Germline V gene lookup returns CDR1 MNHEY and CDR2 SVGAGI. The CDR3 runs to 14 residues. CDR3 loop: CASHRQGLNYGYTF. CDR3 nucleotides: TGTGCCAGCCATCGACAGGGCCTTAACTATGGCTACACCTTC.

This chain links TRBV19 with TRBJ1-4, with unresolved D. Germline CDR1 reads LNHDA; CDR2 reads SQIVND (reference sequence). V was pared by 6 bases and J by 8 bases, with 7 bases between. The CDR3 contains 11 residues. In DNA, the CDR3 is TGTGCCAGTAGACTTCGAGAAAAACTGTTTTTT. Its protein is CASRLREKLFF.

V and J are TRBV11-3 and TRBJ2-2; D perhaps matches TRBD2 (5 bases). Germline V gene data show CDR1 as SGHNT and CDR2 as YENEEA. Trimming took 0 bases from V and 1 from J, leaving 15 bases between them. The CDR3 runs 18 residues. For the CDR3, the DNA is TGTGCCAGCAGCTTAGATACTACTGGAGGAATGAACACCGGGGAGCTGTTTTTT. This encodes CASSLDTTGGMNTGELFF.

This chain's CDR3 is CASSLDTGGDEKLFF. CDR3 sequence (DNA): TGCGCCAGCAGCTTGGATACAGGGGGCGATGAAAAACTGTTTTTT. The genes are TRBV5-1 and TRBJ1-4; 9 nucleotides match TRBD1. Unmatched junction bases numbered 3, after V lost 0 bases and J lost 6 bases. Germline V gene lookup returns CDR1 SGHRS and CDR2 YFSETQ. This CDR3 comprises 15 residues. Complete variable domain (other parts from reference TRBV5-1 and TRBJ1-4): KAGVTQTPRYLIKTRGQQVTLSCSPISGHRSVSWYQQTPGQGLQFLFEYFSETQRNKGNFPGRFSGRQFSNSRSEMNVSTLELGDSALYLCASSLDTGGDEKLFFGSGTQLSVL.

V and J are TRBV19 and TRBJ1-5; 10 bases map to TRBD1. The germline CDR1 and CDR2 sequences are LNHDA and SQIVND (reference sequence). The CDR3 runs to 14 residues. V lost 3 bases, J lost 9 bases, and 5 bases stayed unmatched. CDR3: CASSIPTGGPPQHF. In nucleotides, the CDR3 is TGTGCCAGTAGTATCCCGACAGGGGGCCCGCCCCAGCATTTT.

V gene TRBV7-2 combines with J gene TRBJ2-1; tentatively, D is TRBD1 (5 bases). CDR1 and CDR2 (germline): SGHTA, FQGNSA. This CDR3 contains 12 residues. V shed 6 bases and J shed 7 bases, with 10 bases lying between them. The CDR3 here is CASRRRENEQFF. The CDR3 DNA sequence: TGTGCCAGCAGACGCAGGGAAAATGAGCAGTTCTTC.

The V gene is TRBV11-2, the J gene TRBJ1-1, with TRBD1 matching over 8 bases. The CDR3 sequence is 14 residues long. Germline lookup yields CDR1 SGHAT and CDR2 FQNNGV. V was pared by 3 bases and J by 4 bases, with 4 bases of the junction left unmatched. CDR3 protein: CASSLYRGITEAFF. CDR3 nucleotide sequence: TGTGCCAGCAGCTTGTACAGGGGGATCACTGAAGCTTTCTTT.

The chain carries TRBV28 and TRBJ2-7; no firm D call. V lost 6 bases and J lost 3, with 9 bases in between. The length of the CDR3 is 12 residues. CDR1 is MDHEN and CDR2 is SYDVKM in the germline V gene. CDR3 in amino acids: CASRPLGYEQYF. As DNA, the CDR3 is TGTGCCAGCAGACCCCTAGGCTACGAGCAGTACTTC. The full variable domain, in which reference TRBV28 and TRBJ2-7 provide the parts outside the CDR3, is DVKVTQSSRYLVKRTGEKVFLECVQDMDHENMFWYRQDPGLGLRLIYFSYDVKMKEKGDIPEGYSVSREKKERFSLILESASTNQTSMYLCASRPLGYEQYFGPGTRLTVT.

This clone was seen at least ten times. The gene calls are TRBV2 and TRBJ1-1; D unresolved. The germline CDR1 and CDR2 sequences are SNHLY and FYNNEI. This CDR3 has 15 amino acids. The V end was cut by 4 bases, the J end by 10 bases, with 22 bases between. The DNA of the CDR3 is TGTGCCAGCAGTGGGTCCGAAGCAACAACCCCAGGAGCTTTCTTT. Translating gives CASSGSEATTPGAFF.

The rearrangement uses TRBV7-9 and TRBJ2-7, with D tentatively TRBD1 (5 bases). V gave up 5 bases and J gave up 0 bases, with 23 bases separating them. Germline loops: CDR1 SEHNR, CDR2 FQNEAQ (reference sequence). The CDR3 has 18 residues. This CDR3 is CASSTSPRLGLFSYEQYF. DNA for the CDR3: TGTGCCAGCAGCACCAGCCCCCGTTTGGGGCTCTTCTCCTACGAGCAGTACTTC. Variable domain in full (rest from reference TRBV7-9 and TRBJ2-7): DTGVSQNPRHKITKRGQNVTFRCDPISEHNRLYWYRQTLGQGPEFLTYFQNEAQLEKSRLLSDRFSAERPKGSFSTLEIQRTEQGDSAMYLCASSTSPRLGLFSYEQYFGPGTRLTVT.

In this sample, this clone turned up a few times. The chain links TRBV5-5 to TRBJ1-1; tentatively, D is TRBD1 (6 bases). V dropped 1 base and J dropped 7 bases, with 8 bases sitting between them. The CDR3 is 12 amino acids. The V gene's germline CDR1 is SGHKS and CDR2 YYEKEE (reference sequence). CDR3 protein: CASSLTGIEAFF. The CDR3 DNA sequence: TGTGCCAGCAGCTTGACAGGGATTGAAGCTTTCTTT.

The chain couples TRBV28 to TRBJ2-1, with a weak D call TRBD1 (6 bases). CDR1 is MDHEN, CDR2 SYDVKM, per germline. CDR3 length equals 15 residues. Trimming stripped 5 bases from V and 5 bases from J, with 16 bases between. This CDR3 reads CASSGRGRGNNEQFF. The CDR3, as DNA: TGTGCCAGCAGTGGTCGGGGCAGGGGCAACAATGAGCAGTTCTTC.

The chain has TRBV27 and TRBJ1-4, with no clear D. The germline V gene encodes CDR1 MNHEY and CDR2 SMNVEV (reference sequence). Trimming stripped 6 bases from V and 4 bases from J, with 6 bases between. CDR3 length equals 12 residues. Written as DNA, the CDR3 is TGTGCCAGCAGGCGGGGTAATGAAAAACTGTTTTTT. This encodes CASRRGNEKLFF.

This clone is medium-sized within its sample. The chain is built from TRBV10-3 and TRBJ1-3, with a weak D call TRBD1 (5 bases). Germline loops: CDR1 ENHRY, CDR2 SYGVKD. This CDR3 comprises 16 residues. With 2 bases removed from V and 0 bases from J, the gap between germline ends came to 11 bases. For the CDR3, the DNA is TGTGCCATCAGTGAGGGGGCTGTTAGCTCTGGAAACACCATATATTTT. It is translated as CAISEGAVSSGNTIYF.

This clone was counted only a few times. V usage is TRBV28 and J usage is TRBJ1-2, with 7 bases aligning to TRBD1. The V gene end was trimmed by 4 bases and the J gene end by 8 bases; junction bases not matched to a gene: 7. This CDR3 comprises 13 residues. Germline values: CDR1 MDHEN, CDR2 SYDVKM. CDR3 nucleotides: TGTGCCAGCAGTTCCCTCGACAGGGTAGGCTACACCTTC. It yields the protein CASSSLDRVGYTF.

This clone was counted only a few times. The V and J genes are TRBV6-5 and TRBJ2-2; perhaps TRBD1 as D (8 bases). Germline V gives CDR1 MNHEY, CDR2 SVGAGI. The V gene lost 8 bases and the J gene lost 5 bases, with 18 bases spanning the gap. This CDR3 spans 15 amino acids. In DNA form, the CDR3 reads TGTGCCAGCGGGGGGGGACAGGTTCGAACCGGGGAGCTGTTTTTT. It codes for CASGGGQVRTGELFF.

The chain has TRBV4-3 and TRBJ2-7; D is possibly TRBD2 (6 bases). Trimming removed 0 bases from V and 3 bases from J, with 12 bases in between. The CDR3 has 15 amino acids. CDR1 is LGHNA and CDR2 is YSLEER in the germline V gene. CDR3 sequence (DNA): TGCGCCAGCAGCCAAGAGCGGGGAAATTTCTACGAGCAGTACTTC. Translating gives CASSQERGNFYEQYF.

The chain has TRBV29-1 and TRBJ2-3, with TRBD1 matching over 10 bases. CDR1 SQVTM and CDR2 ANQGSEA come from the germline V gene. Germline trimming cut 8 bases from V and 5 bases from J; bases unmatched to any gene: 7. This CDR3 spans 13 amino acids. The CDR3 coding sequence is TGCAGCACGACAGGGGGCGGGGAAGATACGCAGTATTTT. Protein sequence: CSTTGGGEDTQYF.

In its sample, this clone was seen once. V and J are TRBV10-3 and TRBJ1-1, with 7 bases fitting TRBD1. The germline V gene has CDR1 ENHRY and CDR2 SYGVKD. Unmatched junction bases numbered 10, after V lost 6 bases and J lost 6 bases. The CDR3 is 14 amino acids. The CDR3 DNA is TGTGCCATCAGATCGACAGGGCATGAAGCTGAAGCTTTCTTT. It yields the protein CAIRSTGHEAEAFF.

This clone is a singleton in its sample. This sequence joins TRBV5-8 and TRBJ2-5; 9 bases match TRBD1. CDR3 length equals 13 residues. From germline, CDR1 is SGHTS and CDR2 YDEGEE. V dropped 9 bases and J dropped 11; count of bases not matched to a gene: 14. The chain's CDR3 is CATRGQGPREQYF. The CDR3 nucleotides read TGTGCCACCCGGGGACAGGGTCCTCGGGAGCAGTACTTC.

V is TRBV5-1 and J is TRBJ1-1; D possibly corresponds to TRBD1 (5 bases). The CDR3 is 15 amino acids. V lost 2 bases and J 0 bases, leaving 11 bases between the germline ends. Germline V gives CDR1 SGHRS, CDR2 YFSETQ. CDR3 region: CASSFGGTLNTEAFF. CDR3 nucleotides: TGCGCCAGCAGCTTTGGGGGGACCTTGAACACTGAAGCTTTCTTT.